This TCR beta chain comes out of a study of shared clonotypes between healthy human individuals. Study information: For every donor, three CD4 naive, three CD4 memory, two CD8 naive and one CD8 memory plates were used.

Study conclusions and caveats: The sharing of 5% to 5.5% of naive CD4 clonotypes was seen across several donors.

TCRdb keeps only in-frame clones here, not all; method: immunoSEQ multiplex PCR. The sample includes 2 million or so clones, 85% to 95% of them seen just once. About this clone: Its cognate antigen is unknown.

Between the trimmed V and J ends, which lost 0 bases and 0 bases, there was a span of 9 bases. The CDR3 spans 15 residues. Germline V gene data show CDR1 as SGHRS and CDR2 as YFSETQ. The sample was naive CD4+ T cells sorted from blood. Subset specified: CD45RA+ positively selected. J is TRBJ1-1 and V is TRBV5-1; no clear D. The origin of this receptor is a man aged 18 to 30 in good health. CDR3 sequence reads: CASSLGQPVNTEAFF. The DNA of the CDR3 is TGCGCCAGCAGCTTGGGGCAACCAGTGAACACTGAAGCTTTCTTT.